These 6 T cell receptor beta chains were all obtained from the same sample, sequenced in a study of T cells in Graves' hyperthyroidism and ophthalmopathy. From RNA transcripts, TCR beta CDR3 regions were amplified. Researchers ran a first-round RT-PCR on the TCR CDR3 using the HTBI primer set. TCRdb fed the multiplex PCR reads into MiXCR, producing one record per CDR3 protein. The sample lists a few hundred thousand distinct CDR3 sequences, roughly 15% occurring once. What was sequenced was blood. The receptors come from a woman aged 40 to 50 with Graves' hyperthyroidism.

This clonotype was observed once. The chain has TRBV19 and TRBJ1-1; D is perhaps TRBD1 (5 bases). The V end was cut by 4 bases, the J end by 5 bases, with 14 bases between. Germline CDR1 is LNHDA and CDR2 is SQIVND (reference sequence). The CDR3 is 14 residues long. CDR3 DNA: TGTGCCAGTAGTAACCAGGGTGGAAGAACTGAAGCTTTCTTT. This encodes CASSNQGGRTEAFF.

The chain recombines TRBV3-1 with TRBJ2-7; 12 positions agree with TRBD2. Germline CDR1 LGHDT, CDR2 YNNKEL (reference sequence). The CDR3 sequence is 15 residues long. V was pared by 6 bases and J by 7 bases, with 10 bases of the junction left unmatched. In DNA, the CDR3 is TGTGCCAGCAGTGGACTAGCGGGACCCCATGGGGAGCAGTACTTC. Its protein is CASSGLAGPHGEQYF.

This clonotype was seen at least ten times. The CDR3 region has the DNA TGTGCCAGCAGCTTAGAGGCCTATTCGAACACCGGGGAGCTGTTTTTT. Translation: CASSLEAYSNTGELFF. This chain connects TRBV11-2 to TRBJ2-2; no definite D call. Germline-derived CDR1 and CDR2 are SGHAT and FQNNGV. The V end was cut by 0 bases, the J end by 0 bases, with 8 bases between. The CDR3 is 16 amino acids.

This clonotype has ten or more counts. V is TRBV7-9 and J is TRBJ2-1; possibly TRBD1 for D (6 bases). This CDR3 comprises 16 residues. In germline, CDR1 is SEHNR, CDR2 FQNEAQ (reference sequence). V lost 4 bases and J lost 0, with 13 bases in between. CDR3 in DNA: TGTGCCAGCAGCTCCGGACAGTCGAGCTCCTACAATGAGCAGTTCTTC. Its translation: CASSSGQSSSYNEQFF.

This clonotype occurred many times. The J gene is TRBJ2-1, the V gene TRBV20-1; no definite D call. The V end lost 3 bases, the J end lost 9 bases, and 12 bases lay between the germline ends. The germline V gene has CDR1 DFQATT and CDR2 SNEGSKA (reference sequence). This CDR3 region has 12 residues. The CDR3 loop is CSASYPHSEQFF. The CDR3 nucleotides read TGCAGTGCTAGTTATCCCCATAGTGAGCAGTTCTTC.

This clonotype was counted at least ten times. The chain joins TRBV5-5 to TRBJ1-1; D unresolved. V gave up 2 bases and J gave up 8 bases, with 13 bases separating them. The CDR3 has 13 residues. Germline V gene data show CDR1 as SGHKS and CDR2 as YYEKEE (reference sequence). For the CDR3, the DNA is TGTGCCAGCAGCTTTCAGGCCTTGGGGGAAGCTTTCTTT. This translates into CASSFQALGEAFF.